This is a list of T cell receptor beta chains from one sample in a study of blood T cell repertoires in COVID-19. The method was immunoSEQ multiplex PCR; TCRdb's version includes in-frame clones alone and lacks a portion of them. The sample includes 170,000 or so clones, more than 80% of them seen just once. The source material was PBMCs or T cells enriched from blood (not recorded which). The receptors stem from a man aged 35 to 55 who had recovered from COVID-19. Each CDR3 is given with its conserved first and last residue. A D gene is named only where the DNA matches it firmly. Part of the rows lack a size; the others show once, few, many or a class for expanded clones.

clone size,CDR3 length,V gene,D gene,J gene,CDR3 DNA,CDR3 protein
once,15,TRBV5-1,TRBD1,TRBJ1-6,TGCGCCAGCGGTAGAGGGGACAGGGATAATTCACCCCTCCACTTT,CASGRGDRDNSPLHF
.,16,TRBV9,TRBD2,TRBJ2-2,TGTGCCAGCAGCGTAGCTACTAGCGGGAGAGGCGGGGAGCTGTTTTTT,CASSVATSGRGGELFF
.,12,TRBV27,TRBD1,TRBJ2-7,TGTGCCTGCGGACAGGGGGTCGGCGAGCAGTACTTC,CACGQGVGEQYF
.,13,TRBV11-2,.,TRBJ1-1,TGTGCCAGCAGCGGGCAACCCGACACTGAAGCTTTCTTT,CASSGQPDTEAFF
.,15,TRBV9,TRBD1,TRBJ1-1,TGTGCCAGCAGCGTGGATGGACAGGGAAACACTGAAGCTTTCTTT,CASSVDGQGNTEAFF
.,16,TRBV9,TRBD2,TRBJ2-3,TGTGCCAGCAGCGCGGGACTAGCGGGCAGCACAGATACGCAGTATTTT,CASSAGLAGSTDTQYF
.,15,TRBV5-1,TRBD2,TRBJ2-7,TGCGCCAGCAGCTTGGCTCTAGCGGGAGCCAACGAGCAGTACTTC,CASSLALAGANEQYF
.,14,TRBV5-1,TRBD2,TRBJ2-7,TGCGCCAGCAGCCTCGGGACTAGCGGCTACGAGCAGTACTTC,CASSLGTSGYEQYF
.,18,TRBV5-3,.,TRBJ2-6,TGTGCCAGAAGCTATGCCCTCCGGGTAGGCTCTGGGGCCAACGTCCTGACTTTC,CARSYALRVGSGANVLTF
once,15,TRBV7-9,TRBD2,TRBJ2-1,TGTGCCAGCAGCCTCGGACTAGCGGGAGGTGGGGAGCAGTTCTTC,CASSLGLAGGGEQFF
.,12,TRBV19,.,TRBJ1-2,TGTGCCAGTTTTAGGGGCGTCTATGGCTACACCTTC,CASFRGVYGYTF
.,14,TRBV7-2,TRBD1,TRBJ1-4,TGTGCCAGCAGCCCCGGGGACAGAGCCCGAGAACTGTTTTTT,CASSPGDRARELFF
.,12,TRBV28,.,TRBJ1-6,TGTGCCAGCAGTTTACAGGGCAGGCCCCTCCACTTT,CASSLQGRPLHF
.,16,TRBV9,TRBD1,TRBJ2-1,TGTGCCAGCAGCGTAGGTAGACAGGACAGGCACAATGAGCAGTTCTTC,CASSVGRQDRHNEQFF
.,15,TRBV2,.,TRBJ1-4,TGTGCCAGCAGTGAAAACGGGATGAGGAATGAAAAACTGTTTTTT,CASSENGMRNEKLFF
.,14,TRBV18,.,TRBJ1-2,TGTGCCAGCTCACCATCGGACAGAACATATGGCTACACCTTC,CASSPSDRTYGYTF
.,14,TRBV24-1,.,TRBJ2-2,TGTGCCACCAGTGATCCCAGGTTAACCGGGGAGCTGTTTTTT,CATSDPRLTGELFF
.,13,TRBV12-5,.,TRBJ1-1,TGTGCTAGTGGTTTGAATATGAACACTGAAGCTTTCTTT,CASGLNMNTEAFF
.,15,TRBV12-5,.,TRBJ1-3,TGTGCTAGTGGTTTTTTGGGCGACTCTGGAAACACCATATATTTT,CASGFLGDSGNTIYF
few,16,TRBV7-8,TRBD1,TRBJ2-3,TGTGCCAGCAGCCGTGATCGGGGACAGGGGATTGATACGCAGTATTTT,CASSRDRGQGIDTQYF
.,18,TRBV10-3,TRBD1,TRBJ1-5,TGTGCCATCAGTGAGGGCTTACAGGGGGCAGGGAGCAATCAGCCCCAGCATTTT,CAISEGLQGAGSNQPQHF
.,15,TRBV10-2,TRBD1,TRBJ2-7,TGCGCCAGCGGGGGCTCGGGACAGGGGGTCTACGAGCAGTACTTC,CASGGSGQGVYEQYF
.,12,TRBV27,TRBD1,TRBJ1-3,TGTGCCAGCAGGCCTTCAGGGGGCACCATATATTTT,CASRPSGGTIYF
.,11,TRBV2,.,TRBJ2-3,TGTGCCAGCAGTGACTTAGATACGCAGTATTTT,CASSDLDTQYF
.,13,TRBV27,TRBD1,TRBJ1-2,TGTGCCAGCAGGGGGGGACAGGGCTATGGCTACACCTTC,CASRGGQGYGYTF
.,16,TRBV18,TRBD1,TRBJ2-7,TGTGCCAGCTCATCTTGGACAGGGGGAGATATTTACGAGCAGTACTTC,CASSSWTGGDIYEQYF
.,15,TRBV5-5,TRBD1,TRBJ2-7,TGTGCCAGCAGCTCAGGACAGGCAGCCTCCTACGAGCAGTACTTC,CASSSGQAASYEQYF
.,16,TRBV4-2,.,TRBJ2-7,TGTGCCAGCAGCCAATCGCGGGGACAGCCTACTTACGAGCAGTACTTC,CASSQSRGQPTYEQYF
.,13,TRBV28,TRBD1,TRBJ1-2,TGTGCCAGCACTGGGGACAGCCTCTATGGCTACACCTTC,CASTGDSLYGYTF
few,14,TRBV6-1,.,TRBJ2-5,TGTGCCAGCAGTGAGAACAGTTATCAAGAGACCCAGTACTTC,CASSENSYQETQYF
.,16,TRBV9,TRBD2,TRBJ2-5,TGTGCCAGCAGCGTAACTAGCGGGGGACTACAAGAGACCCAGTACTTC,CASSVTSGGLQETQYF
once,15,TRBV27,.,TRBJ1-5,TGTGCCAGCAGTGCGATGACAGCTTTCAATCAGCCCCAGCATTTT,CASSAMTAFNQPQHF
.,14,TRBV3-1/TRBV3-2,TRBD2,TRBJ2-1,TGTGCCAGCAGCCTCTGGCGGGAGATGTATGAGCAGTTCTTC,CASSLWREMYEQFF